Listed below are T cell receptor beta chains from one sample, sequenced in a study of beta chain features in type 1 diabetes. Only in-frame clones appear in the TCRdb table, and some are missing; sequencing was by immunoSEQ multiplex PCR. The sample yields around 180,000 clones, 7.8% seen once. Sequencing was performed on central memory CD4+ T cells from blood. The receptor source for this set is a woman aged 40 to 50 with type 1 diabetes. The CDR3 runs from the conserved cysteine through the conserved F or W. The D gene is left open where the match is weak. Size is omitted from some rows. Given values are once, few, many or a class for expanded clones.

J gene	V gene	D gene	clone size	CDR3 protein	CDR3 DNA
TRBJ2-1	TRBV28	.	.	CASLVGSSYNEQFF	TGTGCCAGCCTTGTAGGGAGCTCCTACAATGAGCAGTTCTTC
TRBJ2-7	TRBV13	TRBD1	.	CASSSTGESNEQYF	TGTGCCAGCAGCTCGACAGGGGAGTCCAACGAGCAGTACTTC
TRBJ2-5	TRBV5-1	.	.	CASSLALAQETQYF	TGCGCCAGCAGCTTGGCTCTAGCTCAAGAGACCCAGTACTTC
TRBJ2-3	TRBV5-1	.	.	CASSDPGRGSTDTQYF	TGCGCCAGCAGCGACCCCGGAAGGGGCAGCACAGATACGCAGTATTTT
TRBJ2-3	TRBV7-2	.	.	CASSATSMDTDTQYF	TGTGCCAGCAGCGCGACTAGTATGGACACAGATACGCAGTATTTT
TRBJ2-5	TRBV7-9	.	few	CASSPGLTETQYF	TGTGCCAGCAGCCCCGGACTCACCGAGACCCAGTACTTC
TRBJ2-7	TRBV10-3	TRBD2	.	CAISVGTSGNYEQYF	TGTGCCATCAGTGTGGGGACTAGCGGAAACTACGAGCAGTACTTC
TRBJ1-5	TRBV28	.	.	CASTTLGGARNQPQHF	TGTGCCAGCACCACCCTGGGGGGGGCACGCAATCAGCCCCAGCATTTT
TRBJ1-1	TRBV4-1	.	.	CASSQGTVRWDTEAFF	TGCGCCAGCAGCCAAGGGACAGTGCGTTGGGACACTGAAGCTTTCTTT
TRBJ2-7	TRBV28	.	few	CASRNRAEQYF	TGTGCCAGCAGAAACAGGGCCGAGCAGTACTTC
TRBJ2-7	TRBV2	TRBD1	few	CASRGGGTGSYEQYF	TGTGCCAGCAGGGGAGGTGGGACAGGCTCCTACGAGCAGTACTTC
TRBJ2-1	TRBV19	.	few	CASSIGNPGVGNEQFF	TGTGCCAGTAGTATAGGAAATCCGGGAGTCGGCAATGAGCAGTTCTTC
TRBJ1-2	TRBV5-4	TRBD1	many	CASSLRQGWGYTF	TGTGCCAGCAGCCTGAGACAGGGATGGGGCTACACCTTC
TRBJ1-1	TRBV14	TRBD1	.	CASTTQGASTEAFF	TGTGCCAGCACCACACAGGGGGCGTCCACTGAAGCTTTCTTT
TRBJ1-1	TRBV4-2	TRBD1	.	CASSPGQGAMNTEAFF	TGTGCCAGCAGCCCCGGACAGGGGGCCATGAACACTGAAGCTTTCTTT
TRBJ2-4	TRBV4-3	TRBD2	.	CASSPGTSVDLAKNIQYF	TGCGCCAGCAGCCCCGGGACTAGCGTGGATCTAGCCAAAAACATTCAGTACTTC
TRBJ1-2	TRBV21-1	.	few	CASSPGQGGENGYTF	TGTGCCAGCAGCCCAGGCCAAGGGGGTGAGAATGGCTACACCTTC
TRBJ2-7	TRBV5-1	TRBD1	few	CASSLTDRRLGEQYF	TGCGCCAGCAGCTTGACGGACAGGCGTCTGGGGGAGCAGTACTTC
TRBJ2-1	TRBV7-2	.	few	CASSPAGGLFF	TGTGCCAGCAGCCCGGCAGGAGGGCTGTTCTTC
TRBJ2-7	TRBV18	TRBD1	few	CASSPKDRGYEQYF	TGTGCCAGCTCACCAAAGGACAGGGGCTACGAGCAGTACTTC
TRBJ2-4	TRBV19	.	.	CASSGQLAKNIQYF	TGTGCCAGTAGTGGACAGCTAGCCAAAAACATTCAGTACTTC
TRBJ2-5	TRBV9	TRBD2	few	CASSVGPVGGETQYF	TGTGCCAGCAGCGTAGGGCCGGTGGGGGGGGAGACCCAGTACTTC
TRBJ1-2	TRBV28	TRBD1	few	CASGIGTGLYGYTF	TGTGCCAGCGGAATAGGGACAGGGCTTTATGGCTACACCTTC
TRBJ2-3	TRBV9	TRBD1	.	CASSETGLTNTQYF	TGTGCCAGCAGCGAGACAGGGCTAACCAATACGCAGTATTTT
TRBJ1-1	TRBV6-5	.	once	CASSYSQDSTEAFF	TGTGCCAGCAGTTACTCGCAGGACAGCACTGAAGCTTTCTTT
TRBJ2-7	TRBV4-2	.	.	CASSLKQYEQYF	TGTGCCAGCAGCTTGAAACAGTACGAGCAGTACTTC
TRBJ1-3	TRBV29-1	.	few	CSVGTQGPGNTIYF	TGCAGCGTGGGCACGCAGGGGCCTGGAAACACCATATATTTT
TRBJ1-4	TRBV11-2	TRBD1	.	CASSPGGTNEKLFF	TGTGCCAGCAGCCCAGGGGGAACTAATGAAAAACTGTTTTTT
TRBJ1-5	TRBV19	TRBD1	.	CASSADRISNQPQHF	TGTGCCAGTAGTGCGGACAGGATTAGCAATCAGCCCCAGCATTTT
TRBJ1-6	TRBV4-2	.	.	CASSWDRGNSPLHF	TGTGCCAGCAGCTGGGATCGGGGAAATTCACCCCTCCACTTT
TRBJ2-7	TRBV14	.	few	CASSQTLGRGSEQYF	TGTGCCAGCAGCCAAACTCTAGGTCGGGGTTCGGAGCAGTACTTC
TRBJ1-2	TRBV30	TRBD1	.	CAWSVLRGYGYTF	TGTGCCTGGAGTGTACTCAGGGGGTATGGCTACACCTTC
TRBJ1-2	TRBV28	TRBD1	few	CASSLLAGGVNYGYTF	TGTGCCAGCAGCCTTTTGGCAGGGGGCGTTAACTATGGCTACACCTTC
TRBJ1-2	TRBV5-6	TRBD1	few	CASSSSQGGTF	TGTGCCAGCAGCTCCTCACAGGGGGGGACCTTC
TRBJ1-2	TRBV29-1	.	.	CSVDRAGPVGGRDGYTF	TGCAGCGTTGACCGCGCAGGGCCGGTCGGAGGGAGAGATGGCTACACCTTC
TRBJ1-6	TRBV5-1	TRBD1	.	CASSLEARDRLTPLHF	TGCGCCAGCAGCTTGGAGGCCCGGGACAGATTGACACCCCTCCACTTT
TRBJ2-6	TRBV7-9	TRBD1	few	CAGDRGPTSGANVLTF	TGTGCCGGAGACAGGGGACCCACCTCTGGGGCCAACGTCCTGACTTTC
TRBJ2-7	TRBV10-2	TRBD1	few	CASSAGQANYEQYF	TGCGCCAGCAGTGCCGGACAGGCCAACTACGAGCAGTACTTC
TRBJ1-5	TRBV4-1	.	few	CASRPGQYSNQPQHF	TGCGCCAGCAGACCTGGACAGTATAGCAATCAGCCCCAGCATTTT
TRBJ2-2	TRBV29-1	TRBD2	.	CSVAQRGGNTGELFF	TGCAGCGTTGCCCAGCGGGGAGGGAACACCGGGGAGCTGTTTTTT
TRBJ2-7	TRBV30	TRBD1	.	CAWSPQGTGEQYF	TGTGCCTGGAGTCCACAGGGGACCGGCGAGCAGTACTTC
TRBJ1-4	TRBV2	.	.	CASSPARAGEKLFF	TGTGCCAGCAGCCCCGCGAGAGCGGGTGAAAAACTGTTTTTT
TRBJ1-2	TRBV30	.	few	CAWSGALGYGYTF	TGTGCCTGGAGTGGGGCCCTTGGCTATGGCTACACCTTC
TRBJ1-1	TRBV5-1	TRBD1	.	CASSSWTGNTEAFF	TGCGCCAGCAGCTCATGGACAGGAAACACTGAAGCTTTCTTT
TRBJ2-5	TRBV25-1	TRBD1	few	CASAHTSGTGGRETQYF	TGTGCCAGCGCCCACACCTCCGGGACAGGGGGTAGGGAGACCCAGTACTTC
TRBJ2-3	TRBV19	.	.	CASSIDLADTLTDTQYF	TGTGCCAGTAGTATAGATCTCGCGGATACACTCACAGATACGCAGTATTTT
TRBJ1-2	TRBV30	TRBD1	few	CAWSVAGGNGYTF	TGTGCCTGGAGTGTAGCAGGGGGCAACGGCTACACCTTC
TRBJ2-7	TRBV2	.	few	CASSPDRAYEQYF	TGTGCCAGCAGCCCGGACAGAGCCTACGAGCAGTACTTC
TRBJ1-5	TRBV28	.	few	CASRQGSNQPQHF	TGTGCCAGCCGGCAGGGAAGCAATCAGCCCCAGCATTTT
TRBJ1-5	TRBV15	.	few	CATSDGNQPQHF	TGTGCCACCAGCGACGGGAATCAGCCCCAGCATTTT
TRBJ2-1	TRBV7-2	TRBD2	few	CASSLISGTINEQFF	TGTGCCAGCAGTCTAATTAGCGGGACTATCAATGAGCAGTTCTTC
TRBJ1-2	TRBV27	.	few	CASSSSDSYWSGYTF	TGTGCCAGCAGTTCCTCGGACAGTTATTGGAGTGGCTACACCTTC
TRBJ2-1	TRBV5-1	TRBD2	.	CASSLERGKYNEQFF	TGCGCCAGCAGCTTGGAGCGGGGGAAATACAATGAGCAGTTCTTC
TRBJ2-1	TRBV4-2	TRBD2	.	CASSQDQAGGEQFF	TGTGCCAGCAGCCAAGATCAAGCGGGAGGTGAGCAGTTCTTC
TRBJ2-7	TRBV7-9	TRBD1	.	CASSFTGEDEQYF	TGTGCCAGCAGCTTTACAGGGGAAGACGAGCAGTACTTC
TRBJ2-7	TRBV5-1	TRBD1	.	CASSPSGQGYEQYF	TGCGCCAGCAGCCCCTCGGGACAGGGGTACGAGCAGTACTTC
TRBJ1-3	TRBV15	.	few	CATSRGAGGPGNTIYF	TGTGCCACCAGCAGAGGGGCCGGGGGGCCTGGAAACACCATATATTTT